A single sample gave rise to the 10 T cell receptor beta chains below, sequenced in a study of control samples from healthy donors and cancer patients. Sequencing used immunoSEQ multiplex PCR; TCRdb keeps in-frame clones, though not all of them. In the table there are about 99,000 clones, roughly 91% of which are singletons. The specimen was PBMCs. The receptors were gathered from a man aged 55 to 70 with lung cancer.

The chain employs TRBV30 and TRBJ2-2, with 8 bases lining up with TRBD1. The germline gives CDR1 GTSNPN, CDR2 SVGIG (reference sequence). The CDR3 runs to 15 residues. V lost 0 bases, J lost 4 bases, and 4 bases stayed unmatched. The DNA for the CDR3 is TGTGCCTGGAGTGTAACCAGGGGGCTCACCGGGGAGCTGTTTTTT. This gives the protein CAWSVTRGLTGELFF.

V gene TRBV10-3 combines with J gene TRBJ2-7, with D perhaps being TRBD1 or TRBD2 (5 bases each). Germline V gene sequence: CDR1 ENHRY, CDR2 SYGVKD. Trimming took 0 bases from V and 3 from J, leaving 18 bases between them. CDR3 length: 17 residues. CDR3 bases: TGTGCCATCAGTGAGTCGATTGGGGGACCTACTATCTACGAGCAGTACGTC. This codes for CAISESIGGPTIYEQYV.

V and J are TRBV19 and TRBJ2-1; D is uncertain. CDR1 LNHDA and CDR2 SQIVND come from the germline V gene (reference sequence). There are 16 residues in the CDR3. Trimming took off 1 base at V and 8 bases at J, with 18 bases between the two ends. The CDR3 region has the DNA TGTGCCAGTAGTATAGTTTCACAGACCCTTGGGGATGAGCAGTTCTTC. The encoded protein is CASSIVSQTLGDEQFF.

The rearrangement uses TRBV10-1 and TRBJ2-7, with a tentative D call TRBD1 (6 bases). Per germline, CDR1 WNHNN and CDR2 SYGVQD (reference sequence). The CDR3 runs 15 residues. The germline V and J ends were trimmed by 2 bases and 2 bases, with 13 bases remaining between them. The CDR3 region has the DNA TGCGCCAGCAGTGAGGAGGGGGTAGCTCCCTACGAGCAGTACTTC. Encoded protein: CASSEEGVAPYEQYF.

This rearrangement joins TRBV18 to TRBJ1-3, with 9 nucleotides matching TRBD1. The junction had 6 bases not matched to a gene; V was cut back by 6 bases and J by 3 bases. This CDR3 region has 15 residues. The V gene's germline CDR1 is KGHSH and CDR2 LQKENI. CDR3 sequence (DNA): TGTGCCAGCTCGGAACAGGGGGCGCATGGAAACACCATATATTTT. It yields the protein CASSEQGAHGNTIYF.

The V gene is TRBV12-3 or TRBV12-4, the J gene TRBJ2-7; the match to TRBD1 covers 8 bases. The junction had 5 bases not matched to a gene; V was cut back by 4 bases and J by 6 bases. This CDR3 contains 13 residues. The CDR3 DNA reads TGTGCCAGCAGTTCGACAGGGGTGGGCGAGCAGTACGTC. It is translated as CASSSTGVGEQYV.

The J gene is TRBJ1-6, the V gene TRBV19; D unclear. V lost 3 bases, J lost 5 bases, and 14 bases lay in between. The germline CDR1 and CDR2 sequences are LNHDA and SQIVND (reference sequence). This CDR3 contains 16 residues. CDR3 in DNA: TGTGCCAGTAGTATTTTCGCGGGCAAGGATAATTCACCCCTCCACTTT. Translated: CASSIFAGKDNSPLHF.

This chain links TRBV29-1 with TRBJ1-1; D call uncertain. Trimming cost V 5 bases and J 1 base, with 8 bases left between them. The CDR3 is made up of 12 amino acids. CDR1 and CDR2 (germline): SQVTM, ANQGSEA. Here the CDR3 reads CSVRRTNTEAFF. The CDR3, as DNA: TGCAGCGTTCGACGGACGAACACTGAAGCTTTCTTT.

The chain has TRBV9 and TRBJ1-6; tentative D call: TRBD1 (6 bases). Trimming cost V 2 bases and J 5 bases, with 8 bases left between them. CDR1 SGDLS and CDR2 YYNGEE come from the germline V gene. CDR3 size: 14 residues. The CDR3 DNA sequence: TGTGCCAGCAGCGTCCGGACAGATAATTCACCCCTCCACTTT. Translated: CASSVRTDNSPLHF.

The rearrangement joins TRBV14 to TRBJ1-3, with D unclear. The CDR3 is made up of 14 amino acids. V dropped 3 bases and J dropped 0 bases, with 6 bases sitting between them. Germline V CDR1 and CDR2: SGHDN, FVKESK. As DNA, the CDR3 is TGTGCCAGCAGCCACCGGGGCTCTGGAAACACCATATATTTT. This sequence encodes CASSHRGSGNTIYF. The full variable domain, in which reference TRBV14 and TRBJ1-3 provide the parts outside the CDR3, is EAGVTQFPSHSVIEKGQTVTLRCDPISGHDNLYWYRRVMGKEIKFLLHFVKESKQDESGMPNNRFLAERTGGTYSTLKVQPAELEDSGVYFCASSHRGSGNTIYFGEGSWLTVV.